This TCR beta chain was obtained from a study of spatial heterogeneity in lung cancer. MiXCR, run by TCRdb on the 5' RACE reads, gives a single entry per CDR3 protein. The sample consists of some 30,000 distinct CDR3 sequences, more than 9% of them appearing once. This clonotype has only a few counts. The time point: blood at routine non-recurrence follow-up after resection. CDR3 length equals 16 residues. Germline loops: CDR1 SEHNR, CDR2 FQNEAQ (reference sequence). V dropped 1 base and J dropped 0 bases, with 13 bases sitting between them. This sequence originates from a female donor with early-stage non-small cell lung cancer. The gene calls are TRBV7-9 and TRBJ2-7; no reliable D call. The sequencing here drew on PBMCs, taken at follow-up. This chain's CDR3 is CASSLGAGRSSYEQYF. The CDR3 DNA is TGTGCCAGCAGCTTAGGGGCAGGTCGGAGCTCCTACGAGCAGTACTTC.